Each of the 10 T cell receptor beta chains below was sequenced from the same sample in a study of OX40 agonist ivuxolimab in advanced cancers. The repertoire was sequenced with immunoSEQ multiplex PCR; TCRdb's copy has only in-frame clones and lacks some. The profile shows 50,000 to 65,000 clones, around 85% of them singletons. The sequences come from CD4+ or CD8+ T cells sorted from blood, collected in a trial of the OX40 agonist ivuxolimab. These receptors originate from an adult with an advanced solid tumor such as melanoma, head and neck, liver or kidney cancer.

J is TRBJ2-2 and V is TRBV4-1; TRBD2 matches at 11 bases. The CDR3 has 18 amino acids. CDR1 and CDR2 from the germline V gene are MGHRA and YSYEKL. V shed 1 base and J 5 bases; nucleotides not matched to a gene: 9. The CDR3 protein is CASSQVKGLAERTGELFF. In DNA, the CDR3 is TGCGCCAGCAGCCAAGTCAAGGGACTAGCGGAAAGGACCGGGGAGCTGTTTTTT.

CDR3 protein: CASSEFLRPEANVLTF. The CDR3 DNA is TGTGCCAGCAGTGAATTTCTTCGCCCTGAGGCCAACGTCCTGACTTTC. This chain connects TRBV2 to TRBJ2-6, with D unresolved. The CDR3 consists of 16 residues. The germline V gene has CDR1 SNHLY and CDR2 FYNNEI. V was shortened by 2 bases and J by 6 bases, with 14 bases between the two germline ends.

The chain carries TRBV6-5 and TRBJ2-7, with TRBD2 as a possible D gene (5 bases). The V end was cut by 6 bases, the J end by 5 bases, with 11 bases between. Germline CDR1 reads MNHEY; CDR2 reads SVGAGI. The CDR3 runs 12 residues. The CDR3 reads CASSDWRNEQYF. The CDR3 DNA reads as TGTGCCAGCAGCGATTGGAGGAACGAGCAGTACTTC.

This clone was picked up a small number of times. The CDR3 reads CASSAQGSGNTIYF. The CDR3 region has the DNA TGTGCCAGCAGTGCTCAGGGATCTGGAAACACCATATATTTT. The rearrangement joins TRBV2 to TRBJ1-3, with a possible D match to TRBD1 (5 bases). Trimming took off 4 bases at V and 1 base at J, with 8 bases between the two ends. This CDR3 has 14 residues. Per the germline V gene, CDR1 is SNHLY and CDR2 is FYNNEI.

The chain uses TRBV10-2 and TRBJ2-4; D remains unclear. The CDR3 is 14 amino acids. CDR1 is WSHSY, CDR2 SAAADI, per germline. V lost 9 bases and J lost 0, with 12 bases in between. The CDR3 coding sequence is TGCGCCAGTAGTAAACAGTTAGCCAAAAACATTCAGTACTTC. Translated, it gives CASSKQLAKNIQYF.

The sample holds one count of this clone. The chain combines TRBV9 with TRBJ2-3; the match to TRBD2 covers 7 bases. The V gene end was trimmed by 4 bases and the J gene end by 6 bases; junction bases not matched to a gene: 8. The germline V gene has CDR1 SGDLS and CDR2 YYNGEE. This CDR3 comprises 14 residues. The CDR3 DNA is TGTGCCAGCAGCTTTCCTAGGGAGGGCGATACGCAGTATTTT. Its translation is CASSFPREGDTQYF.

V is TRBV30 and J is TRBJ1-1; D not resolved. CDR1 GTSNPN and CDR2 SVGIG come from the germline V gene (reference sequence). Deletions cut 0 bases from V and 9 bases from J, with 11 bases between. The CDR3 contains 12 residues. This chain's CDR3 is CAWSVRRPQAFF. The CDR3 nucleotides are TGTGCCTGGAGTGTACGGAGGCCGCAAGCTTTCTTT. Full variable domain (rest looked up from reference TRBV30 and TRBJ1-1): SQTIHQWPATLVQPVGSPLSLECTVEGTSNPNLYWYRQAAGRGLQLLFYSVGIGQISSEVPQNLSASRPQDRQFILSSKKLLLSDSGFYLCAWSVRRPQAFFGQGTRLTVV.

The rearrangement links TRBV5-3 to TRBJ1-4; no clear D. TRBV5-3 is an ORF, and what it does is uncertain. Trimming took off 1 base at V and 3 bases at J, with 13 bases between the two ends. The CDR3 covers 16 residues. CDR3 sequence (DNA): TGTGCCAGAAGCTTGAGTCAGAGGAGGGCTAATGAAAAACTGTTTTTT. It yields the protein CARSLSQRRANEKLFF.

The rearrangement uses TRBV9 and TRBJ1-2; possibly TRBD1 for D (5 bases). Between the trimmed V and J ends, which lost 4 bases and 4 bases, there was a span of 14 bases. This CDR3 has 14 residues. Germline values: CDR1 SGDLS, CDR2 YYNGEE. This CDR3 reads CASSPAGGGYGYTF. DNA of the CDR3: TGTGCCAGCAGCCCCGCGGGGGGTGGCTATGGCTACACCTTC.

V usage is TRBV19 and J usage is TRBJ2-1; TRBD2 aligns across 13 bases. The V gene end was trimmed by 4 bases and the J gene end by 7 bases; junction bases not matched to a gene: 10. Germline V lookup: CDR1 LNHDA, CDR2 SQIVND (reference sequence). The length of the CDR3 is 17 residues. Here the CDR3 DNA reads TGTGCCAGTAGTACCACTAGCGGGAGGGGTTTTGTGAATGAGCAGTTCTTC. This translates into CASSTTSGRGFVNEQFF.